This TCR beta chain was sequenced during a study of CD8 T cells in Susac syndrome. Study observations and caveats: The study recognized that its TCR sequencing and HLA analysis covered a relatively small number of individuals.

As for this clonotype: The antigen remains undetermined.

In blood CD8+ and CD4+ T cells, TCR beta underwent sequencing. Purification of the CD8+ and CD4+ T cells relied on negative isolation, and TEMRA cells underwent FACS enrichment. RNA amounts of about 0.5 to 1 ug underwent reverse transcription with random hexamers. It was immunoSEQ multiplex PCR that amplified TCR beta CDR3 across 54 Vbeta and 13 Jbeta. TCRdb ran MiXCR on the immunoSEQ multiplex PCR reads and lists one entry per CDR3 protein. The sample yields 100,000 to 150,000 distinct CDR3 sequences, around 85% seen once. Material: CD8+ T cells from PBMCs. This receptor was identified in a human donor with multiple sclerosis.

Written as DNA, the CDR3 is TGTGCCAGTAGTATAAGGGGGACTCCCCGCGGCTACAATGAGCAGTTCTTC. This sequence encodes CASSIRGTPRGYNEQFF. The chain combines TRBV19 with TRBJ2-1; the D gene could be TRBD1 or TRBD2 (6 bases each). The ends were cut back, 2 bases at V and 3 bases at J, with 17 bases in the middle. Germline assignment: CDR1 LNHDA and CDR2 SQIVND (reference sequence). This CDR3 has 17 residues.